These 16 T cell receptor beta chains originate from one sample sequenced in a study of blood T cell repertoires in COVID-19. Data came from immunoSEQ multiplex PCR; TCRdb stores just in-frame clones and leaves some out. The sample lists some 130,000 clones, about 78% occurring once. Material for sequencing was peripheral blood. The receptor source for this set is a man aged 60-69 years who had recovered from COVID-19.

This clone was observed a few times. The sample carries other DNA sequences with the same CDR3. The chain recombines TRBV18 with TRBJ1-1; TRBD1 might be the D (5 bases). This CDR3 is built from 13 residues. V was trimmed by 3 bases and J by 4 bases, leaving 9 bases between them. CDR1 KGHSH and CDR2 LQKENI come from the germline V gene. The CDR3 region has the DNA TGTGCCAGCTCACCCAGGGAGGGCACTGAAGCTTTCTTT. It yields the protein CASSPREGTEAFF. Using reference TRBV18 and TRBJ1-1 for the parts outside the CDR3, the full variable domain is NAGVMQNPRHLVRRRGQEARLRCSPMKGHSHVYWYRQLPEEGLKFMVYLQKENIIDESGMPKERFSAEFPKEGPSILRIQQVVRGDSAAYFCASSPREGTEAFFGQGTRLTVV.

This sequence joins TRBV4-3 and TRBJ2-3; TRBD2 aligns across 11 bases. Germline assignment: CDR1 LGHNA and CDR2 YSLEER. Unmatched junction bases numbered 11, after V lost 6 bases and J lost 3 bases. This CDR3 has 17 amino acids. Written as DNA, the CDR3 is TGCGCCAGCAGAAGGGTGATAGCGGGAGGGGGGACAGATACGCAGTATTTT. Its protein product is CASRRVIAGGGTDTQYF.

V and J are TRBV9 and TRBJ1-3; 7 bases match TRBD1. V lost 2 bases, J lost 2 bases, and 7 bases stayed unmatched. CDR1 and CDR2 (germline): SGDLS, YYNGEE. This CDR3 comprises 16 residues. CDR3 sequence (DNA): TGTGCCAGCAGCGTTGGGGACAGTCCCACTGGAAACACCATATATTTT. It specifies CASSVGDSPTGNTIYF. Variable domain in full (rest from reference TRBV9 and TRBJ1-3): DSGVTQTPKHLITATGQRVTLRCSPRSGDLSVYWYQQSLDQGLQFLIQYYNGEERAKGNILERFSAQQFPDLHSELNLSSLELGDSALYFCASSVGDSPTGNTIYFGEGSWLTVV.

J is TRBJ1-5 and V is TRBV7-2; 9 bases line up with TRBD1. V shed 4 bases and J 6 bases; nucleotides not matched to a gene: 4. The CDR3 contains 14 residues. From germline, CDR1 is SGHTA and CDR2 FQGNSA. The CDR3 protein is CASSSQGAGQPQHF. The CDR3 nucleotides are TGTGCCAGCAGCTCACAGGGGGCGGGTCAGCCCCAGCATTTT.

The V and J genes are TRBV19 and TRBJ2-3; the match to TRBD1 covers 7 bases. Per the germline V gene, CDR1 is LNHDA and CDR2 is SQIVND (reference sequence). The CDR3 loop spans 16 amino acids. Trimming cost V 6 bases and J 1 base; bases outside gene matches: 10. CDR3 sequence: CASSLTGTVRTDTQYF. The CDR3 region has the DNA TGTGCCAGTAGCCTTACCGGGACAGTCCGCACAGATACGCAGTATTTT.

J is TRBJ2-3 and V is TRBV2; 10 bases map to TRBD2. Trimming removed 7 bases from V and 3 bases from J; junction bases left unmatched: 4. CDR3 length: 14 amino acids. CDR1 SNHLY and CDR2 FYNNEI come from the germline V gene. The CDR3 nucleotides read TGTGCCAGCATCAGCGGGGGGGGGACAGATACGCAGTATTTT. Its translation: CASISGGGTDTQYF.

In regard to this clone: This is likely an artifact of a read error, given a far larger clone one base away. This chain connects TRBV11-2 to TRBJ2-1; 8 bases are shared with TRBD2. Germline V gene lookup returns CDR1 SGHAT and CDR2 FQNNGV. The CDR3 runs to 14 residues. Written as DNA, the CDR3 is TGTGCCCGCAGCTTGATGGGGGCGGGGGGCGAGCAGTTCTTC. It translates to CARSLMGAGGEQFF.

This sequence joins TRBV5-1 and TRBJ2-1, with 11 bases that match TRBD2. V dropped 0 bases and J dropped 8; count of bases not matched to a gene: 7. The CDR3 sequence is 16 residues long. Germline V gene data show CDR1 as SGHRS and CDR2 as YFSETQ. This CDR3 reads CASSLVAGGAWDEQFF. The DNA of the CDR3 is TGCGCCAGCAGCTTGGTAGCGGGAGGGGCCTGGGATGAGCAGTTCTTC.

The chain carries TRBV5-1 and TRBJ1-4; tentative D call: TRBD1 (6 bases). The germline gives CDR1 SGHRS, CDR2 YFSETQ. The length of the CDR3 is 14 residues. Trimming shortened V by 4 bases and J by 8 bases, and 15 bases separated the two germline ends. The CDR3 loop is CASSLGQGEEKLFF. In DNA form, the CDR3 reads TGCGCCAGCAGCCTGGGACAAGGGGAAGAAAAACTGTTTTTT.

The chain combines TRBV5-4 with TRBJ2-5, with 11 bases fitting TRBD2. Germline V gene sequence: CDR1 SGHNT, CDR2 YYREEE (reference sequence). The trim removed 3 bases at V and 3 bases at J, leaving 4 bases unmatched. The CDR3 has 15 residues. In nucleotides, the CDR3 is TGTGCCAGCAGCTCTCCGACTAGCGGGGAAGAGACCCAGTACTTC. This sequence encodes CASSSPTSGEETQYF.

The V gene is TRBV6-6, the J gene TRBJ1-6; 8 positions match TRBD1. CDR1 and CDR2 (germline): MNHNY, SVGAGI (reference sequence). CDR3 length: 14 amino acids. V trimming: 4 bases; J trimming: 8 bases; junction bases outside the gene matches: 4. Here the CDR3 reads CASSFGTGYSPLHF. CDR3 nucleotide sequence: TGTGCCAGCAGTTTCGGGACAGGTTATTCACCCCTCCACTTT.

The V call is TRBV19, the J call TRBJ2-2; 8 bases agree with TRBD2. Germline V gene lookup returns CDR1 LNHDA and CDR2 SQIVND (reference sequence). The V gene end was trimmed by 4 bases and the J gene end by 5 bases; junction bases not matched to a gene: 9. The CDR3 has 16 residues. DNA of the CDR3: TGTGCCAGTAGTAGAGCGGGGGACTCGGGTACCGGGGAGCTGTTTTTT. Translating it yields CASSRAGDSGTGELFF.

J is TRBJ1-4 and V is TRBV18; unclear D gene. Germline V gene lookup returns CDR1 KGHSH and CDR2 LQKENI. V was clipped by 0 bases and J by 8 bases, with 16 bases between them. The CDR3 totals 16 residues. CDR3 DNA sequence: TGTGCCAGCTCACCACCCAACTCTCCTAAAAAGGAAAAACTGTTTTTT. It encodes CASSPPNSPKKEKLFF.

The chain combines TRBV9 with TRBJ2-2, with D tentatively TRBD2 (6 bases). Trimming stripped 0 bases from V and 4 bases from J, with 13 bases between. The CDR3 has 16 amino acids. Per germline, CDR1 SGDLS and CDR2 YYNGEE. Here the CDR3 DNA reads TGTGCCAGCAGCGTAGTAGGAGGGAGCACCACCGGGGAGCTGTTTTTT. Its translation is CASSVVGGSTTGELFF.

V is TRBV12-3 or TRBV12-4 and J is TRBJ1-2; D unresolved. This CDR3 has 13 amino acids. The V and J ends lost 6 bases and 6 bases respectively, with 14 bases between them. The DNA for the CDR3 is TGTGCCAGCAGCAGTGTCCGGGGTAATGGCTACACCTTC. It specifies CASSSVRGNGYTF.

This chain uses TRBV5-1 with TRBJ2-5, with D unresolved. CDR1 and CDR2 (germline): SGHRS, YFSETQ. V was trimmed by 3 bases and J by 4 bases, leaving 16 bases between them. The length of the CDR3 is 15 residues. This CDR3 is CASSSAASKGETQYF. CDR3 bases: TGCGCCAGCAGCTCGGCGGCCTCGAAAGGAGAGACCCAGTACTTC.